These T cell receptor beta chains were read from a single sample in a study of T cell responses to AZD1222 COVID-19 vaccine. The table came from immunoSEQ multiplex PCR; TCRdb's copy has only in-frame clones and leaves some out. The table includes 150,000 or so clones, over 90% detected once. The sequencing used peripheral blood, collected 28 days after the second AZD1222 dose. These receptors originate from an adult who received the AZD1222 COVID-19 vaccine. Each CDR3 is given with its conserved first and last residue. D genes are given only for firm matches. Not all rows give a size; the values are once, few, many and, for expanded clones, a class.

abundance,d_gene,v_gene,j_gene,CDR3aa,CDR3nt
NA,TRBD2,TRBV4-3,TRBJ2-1,CASSPWTSSNEQFF,TGCGCCAGCAGCCCCTGGACTAGCAGCAATGAGCAGTTCTTC
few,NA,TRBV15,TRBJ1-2,CATSNTEYYGYTF,TGTGCCACCAGTAACACGGAATACTATGGCTACACCTTC
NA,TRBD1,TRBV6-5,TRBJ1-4,CASSSTRTGRDEKLFF,TGTGCCAGCAGTTCCACCAGGACAGGGCGGGACGAAAAACTGTTTTTT
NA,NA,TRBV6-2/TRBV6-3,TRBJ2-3,CASSYSMSDTQYF,TGTGCCAGCAGTTACTCGATGTCAGATACGCAGTATTTT
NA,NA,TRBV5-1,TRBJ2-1,CASSLGHPDNEQFF,TGCGCCAGCAGCTTGGGGCACCCAGACAATGAGCAGTTCTTC
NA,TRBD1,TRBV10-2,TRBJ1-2,CATDPGTGYGYTF,TGCGCCACGGACCCCGGGACAGGCTATGGCTACACCTTC
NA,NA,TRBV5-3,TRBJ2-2,CARSFGRVDGPGELFF,TGTGCCAGAAGCTTCGGCAGGGTGGATGGCCCCGGGGAGCTGTTTTTT
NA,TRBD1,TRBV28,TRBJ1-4,CASSFQGAREKLFF,TGTGCCAGCAGTTTCCAGGGGGCTCGGGAAAAACTGTTTTTT
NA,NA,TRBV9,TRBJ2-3,CASSRGDTDTQYF,TGTGCCAGCAGCAGGGGCGACACAGATACGCAGTATTTT
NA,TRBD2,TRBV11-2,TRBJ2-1,CASSPSRTSGSNYEQFF,TGTGCCAGCAGCCCATCAAGGACTAGCGGGAGTAACTATGAGCAGTTCTTC
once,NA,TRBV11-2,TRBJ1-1,CASSSETENTEAFF,TGTGCCAGCAGCTCTGAGACAGAGAACACTGAAGCTTTCTTT
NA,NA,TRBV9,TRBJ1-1,CASSEGNTEAFF,TGTGCCAGCAGCGAGGGTAACACTGAAGCTTTCTTT
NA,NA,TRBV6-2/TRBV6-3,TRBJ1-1,CASSYSGGHEFKAFF,TGTGCCAGCAGTTACTCAGGCGGCCACGAATTTAAAGCTTTCTTT
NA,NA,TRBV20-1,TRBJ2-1,CSARGVDEQFF,TGCAGTGCTAGAGGAGTAGATGAGCAGTTCTTC
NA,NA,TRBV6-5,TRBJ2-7,CASRHQDLYEQYF,TGTGCCAGCAGGCATCAGGACTTATACGAGCAGTACTTC
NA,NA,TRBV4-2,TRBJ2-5,CASSQGWQETQYF,TGTGCCAGCAGCCAAGGGTGGCAAGAGACCCAGTACTTC
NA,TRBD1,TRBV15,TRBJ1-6,CATSRDRQGHSPLHF,TGTGCCACCAGCAGAGATCGACAGGGGCATTCACCCCTCCACTTT
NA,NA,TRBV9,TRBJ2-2,CASSVAGNTGELFF,TGTGCCAGCAGCGTAGCAGGGAACACCGGGGAGCTGTTTTTT
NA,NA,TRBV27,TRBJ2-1,CASSLSNRGNEQFF,TGTGCCAGCAGTTTATCGAACCGGGGGAATGAGCAGTTCTTC
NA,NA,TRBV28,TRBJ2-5,CASSSAQGGSQETQYF,TGTGCCAGCAGTTCCGCCCAGGGTGGAAGCCAAGAGACCCAGTACTTC
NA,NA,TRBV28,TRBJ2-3,CASSYEQTTDTQYF,TGTGCCAGCAGTTATGAACAGACCACAGATACGCAGTATTTT
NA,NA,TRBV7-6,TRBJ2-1,CASSLAARIYNEQFF,TGTGCCAGCAGCTTAGCGGCCAGAATCTACAATGAGCAGTTCTTC
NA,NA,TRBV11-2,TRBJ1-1,CASSARVSEAFF,TGTGCCAGCAGCGCCCGGGTGTCCGAAGCTTTCTTT
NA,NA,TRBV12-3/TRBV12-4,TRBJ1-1,CASSLTTGTEAFF,TGTGCCAGCAGTTTAACGACAGGCACTGAAGCTTTCTTT
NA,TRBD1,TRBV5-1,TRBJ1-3,CASSLAGQGDSGNTIYF,TGCGCCAGCAGCTTGGCGGGACAGGGAGATTCTGGAAACACCATATATTTT
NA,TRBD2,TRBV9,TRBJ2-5,CASSSSAGEGETQYF,TGTGCCAGCAGCTCATCTGCGGGAGAGGGGGAGACCCAGTACTTC
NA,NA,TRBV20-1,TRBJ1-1,CSAREGRVTFF,TGCAGTGCTAGAGAGGGACGAGTGACTTTCTTT
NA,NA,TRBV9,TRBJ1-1,CASRSPGNTEAFF,TGTGCCAGCAGATCCCCAGGGAACACTGAAGCTTTCTTT
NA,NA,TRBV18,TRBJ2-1,CASSPSGDYNEQFF,TGTGCCAGCTCACCTTCAGGGGACTACAATGAGCAGTTCTTC
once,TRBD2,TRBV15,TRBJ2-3,CATSRDLASGRAKASTDTQYF,TGTGCCACCAGCAGAGATCTCGCTAGCGGGAGGGCCAAAGCTAGCACAGATACGCAGTATTTT
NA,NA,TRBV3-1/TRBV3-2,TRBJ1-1,CASSQESTGTEAFF,TGTGCCAGCAGCCAAGAGTCTACGGGCACTGAAGCTTTCTTT
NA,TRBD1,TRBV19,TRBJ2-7,CASRDRTHEQYF,TGTGCCAGCAGGGACAGGACCCACGAGCAGTACTTC
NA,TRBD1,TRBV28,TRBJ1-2,CASGGRGQGYGYTF,TGTGCCAGCGGGGGTAGAGGACAGGGCTATGGCTACACCTTC
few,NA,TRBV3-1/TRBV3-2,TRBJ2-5,CASSQEYAKETQYF,TGTGCCAGCAGCCAAGAATACGCAAAGGAGACCCAGTACTTC